The 32 T cell receptor beta chains in this list originate from one sample, sequenced in a study of T-cell reconstitution after alpha-beta-depleted transplantation in children. Unique molecular identifiers were used in preparing the TCRbeta library. TCRdb ran MiXCR on the PCR reads and lists one entry per CDR3 protein. Of about 610,000 distinct CDR3 sequences detected, about 10% appear once; the ten largest clones hold about 4%. This material consisted of PBMCs from the stem cell graft donor, taken from the stem cell graft. The source of these receptors is a human donor who donated a stem cell graft to a child with acute myeloid leukemia.

This clonotype was counted only a few times. The chain joins TRBV29-1 to TRBJ2-7, with TRBD1 matching 9 bases. The germline CDR1 and CDR2 sequences are SQVTM and ANQGSEA. This CDR3 is built from 14 residues. V dropped 4 bases and J dropped 6; count of bases not matched to a gene: 10. The CDR3 sequence: CSVVPGQGIGEQYF. The CDR3, as DNA: TGCAGCGTTGTCCCCGGACAGGGGATCGGCGAGCAGTACTTC.

The rearrangement links TRBV4-3 to TRBJ1-6, with TRBD1 identical over 8 bases. J lost 8 bases, V lost 4 bases, and 10 bases had no gene match. The germline CDR1 and CDR2 sequences are LGHNA and YSLEER. This CDR3 spans 16 amino acids. Here the CDR3 DNA reads TGCGCCAGCAGCCTATCCCAGGGGGCCGCGGATTCACCCCTCCACTTT. This encodes CASSLSQGAADSPLHF.

This clonotype appeared many times. CDR3 nucleotide sequence: TGCAGTACCGGGGAGAGCTCCTACAATGAGCAGTTCTTC. This encodes CSTGESSYNEQFF. This chain connects TRBV20-1 to TRBJ2-1; weak D call: TRBD2 (5 bases). This CDR3 has 13 residues. V gave up 8 bases and J gave up 0 bases, with 11 bases separating them. Germline lookup yields CDR1 DFQATT and CDR2 SNEGSKA (reference sequence).

This clonotype showed up many times. Germline and junction disagree at one end, which may indicate a read error. The rearrangement joins TRBV5-1 to TRBJ2-7; D gene uncertain. The CDR3 consists of 13 residues. The germline gives CDR1 SGHRS, CDR2 YFSETQ. CDR3 residues: CASSLDGTYEQYF. The CDR3 DNA reads as TGTGCCAGCAGCTTGGACGGAACCTACGAGCAGTACTTC. The full variable domain, completed using reference TRBV5-1 and TRBJ2-7, is KAGVTQTPRYLIKTRGQQVTLSCSPISGHRSVSWYQQTPGQGLQFLFEYFSETQRNKGNFPGRFSGRQFSNSRSEMNVSTLELGDSALYLCASSLDGTYEQYFGPGTRLTVT.

V is TRBV4-2 and J is TRBJ2-7; D is perhaps TRBD2 (7 bases). The V and J ends lost 1 base and 5 bases respectively, with 12 bases between them. The CDR3 has 14 amino acids. From germline, CDR1 is LGHNA and CDR2 YNFKEQ. CDR3 in DNA: TGTGCCAGCAGCCAAGGAGGGGGGGCACACGAGCAGTACTTC. Amino acid sequence: CASSQGGGAHEQYF.

This clonotype has just a few counts. The chain recombines TRBV7-3 with TRBJ2-2; 10 bases agree with TRBD2. There are 15 residues in the CDR3. V was clipped by 5 bases and J by 6 bases; unmatched bases: 6. The germline CDR1 and CDR2 sequences are SGHTA and FQGTGA. CDR3 in amino acids: CASSPLAGVAGELFF. The CDR3 DNA is TGTGCCAGCAGCCCGCTAGCGGGAGTCGCCGGGGAGCTGTTTTTT.

In this sample, this clonotype turned up a few times. This chain links TRBV30 with TRBJ2-5, with 8 bases matching TRBD2. J lost 6 bases, V lost 3 bases, and 9 bases had no gene match. CDR1 and CDR2 (germline): GTSNPN, SVGIG (reference sequence). The CDR3 contains 14 residues. For the CDR3, the DNA is TGTGCCTGGAGCAGGGTCGGCGGGGGGAAGACCCAGTACTTC. It codes for CAWSRVGGGKTQYF.

This clonotype has a handful of counts. V is TRBV5-1 and J is TRBJ2-1; D is possibly TRBD1 or TRBD2 (5 bases each). Germline V lookup: CDR1 SGHRS, CDR2 YFSETQ. CDR3 size: 16 residues. Trimming took 2 bases from V and 3 from J, leaving 15 bases between them. CDR3 sequence (DNA): TGCGCCAGCAGCTTTGGGGGAGTTGGGCTCTACAATGAGCAGTTCTTC. Its protein product is CASSFGGVGLYNEQFF.

This clonotype was recorded many times. The chain links TRBV7-2 to TRBJ1-2; weak D call: TRBD1 (5 bases). Trimming cost V 3 bases and J 0 bases, with 11 bases left between them. The CDR3 runs 15 residues. Germline CDR1 and CDR2: SGHTA and FQGNSA. In DNA, the CDR3 is TGTGCCAGCAGCTTCCGGGACGGTACTAACTATGGCTACACCTTC. This encodes CASSFRDGTNYGYTF.

This clonotype was seen repeatedly, ten times or more. The chain recombines TRBV20-1 with TRBJ1-4; D not certain. Germline CDR1 and CDR2: DFQATT and SNEGSKA (reference sequence). The length of the CDR3 is 12 residues. The germline V and J ends were trimmed by 6 bases and 7 bases, with 12 bases remaining between them. CDR3 bases: TGCAGTGCGGGTGAGGGAGGTGAAAAACTGTTTTTT. Translating it yields CSAGEGGEKLFF.

There are a few counts of this clonotype. The V call is TRBV6-5, the J call TRBJ2-7; D might be TRBD2 (6 bases). V was cut by 4 bases and J by 3 bases, with 16 bases left in between. Germline V gives CDR1 MNHEY, CDR2 SVGAGI. There are 15 residues in the CDR3. As DNA, the CDR3 is TGTGCCAGCAGTTCTCTGGGACTGGGGGACTACGAGCAGTACTTC. The encoded protein is CASSSLGLGDYEQYF.

This chain uses TRBV6-5 with TRBJ1-4; D uncertain. Germline V lookup: CDR1 MNHEY, CDR2 SVGAGI. The CDR3 runs 15 residues. The V end was cut by 2 bases, the J end by 7 bases, with 14 bases between. The CDR3 DNA reads as TGTGCCAGCAGTTACGCCCCGGGAAGCGGTGAAAAACTGTTTTTT. Protein sequence: CASSYAPGSGEKLFF.

The rearrangement links TRBV7-2 to TRBJ2-3; 8 nucleotides agree with TRBD2. The V and J ends lost 5 bases and 2 bases, in that order; junction bases with no gene match: 9. CDR3 length: 16 amino acids. In germline, CDR1 is SGHTA, CDR2 FQGNSA. In DNA form, the CDR3 reads TGTGCCAGCAGCCTCGTCTCGGGAGGGGCCACAGATACGCAGTATTTT. It encodes CASSLVSGGATDTQYF.

This clonotype was detected ten times or more. The chain recombines TRBV7-2 with TRBJ2-2; D is possibly TRBD1 or TRBD2 (5 bases each). This CDR3 region has 15 residues. Germline CDR1 is SGHTA and CDR2 is FQGNSA. V was cut by 5 bases and J by 1 base, with 11 bases left in between. The CDR3 loop is CASSPRGLNTGELFF. In DNA form, the CDR3 reads TGTGCCAGCAGCCCGAGGGGTTTGAACACCGGGGAGCTGTTTTTT. The complete variable domain, with remaining parts taken from reference TRBV7-2 and TRBJ2-2, reads GAGVSQSPSNKVTEKGKDVELRCDPISGHTALYWYRQSLGQGLEFLIYFQGNSAPDKSGLPSDRFSAERTGGSVSTLTIQRTQQEDSAVYLCASSPRGLNTGELFFGEGSRLTVL.

This clonotype has only a few counts. V gene TRBV12-3 or TRBV12-4 combines with J gene TRBJ2-7; D is perhaps TRBD1 (6 bases). Trimming removed 6 bases from V and 5 bases from J, with 11 bases in between. CDR3 size: 12 residues. The DNA for the CDR3 is TGTGCCAGCAGCTCGTCAGGGGACGAGCAGTACTTC. This codes for CASSSSGDEQYF.

The V gene is TRBV6-1, the J gene TRBJ2-1; D may match TRBD1 or TRBD2 (6 bases each). CDR1 and CDR2 from the germline V gene are MNHNS and SASEGT. This CDR3 has 14 residues. V was clipped by 8 bases and J by 6 bases, with 17 bases between them. Here the CDR3 reads CASQDRSRGNEQFF. Written as DNA, the CDR3 is TGTGCCAGCCAAGACAGGTCGCGGGGCAATGAGCAGTTCTTC.

In its sample, this clonotype was seen many times. The V gene is TRBV5-1, the J gene TRBJ1-1, with D unclear. The ends were cut back, 7 bases at V and 0 bases at J, with 16 bases in the middle. In germline, CDR1 is SGHRS, CDR2 YFSETQ. The CDR3 length is 15 residues. The CDR3 loop reads CASHSGDPLNTEAFF. The CDR3 coding sequence is TGCGCCAGCCACTCGGGAGACCCGTTGAACACTGAAGCTTTCTTT.

In this sample, this clonotype turned up a few times. This chain joins TRBV7-2 and TRBJ2-2; unclear D gene. Germline-derived CDR1 and CDR2 are SGHTA and FQGNSA. Trimming left V 3 bases short and J 5 bases short, with 13 bases between. CDR3 length: 15 residues. Here the CDR3 DNA reads TGTGCCAGCAGCTTGGAGCTTAGGGAAACCGGGGAGCTGTTTTTT. Translated, it gives CASSLELRETGELFF.

This clonotype was recorded at least ten times. The gene calls are TRBV12-3 or TRBV12-4 and TRBJ2-3; maybe TRBD2 (6 bases). The ends were cut back, 1 base at V and 5 bases at J, with 19 bases in the middle. The CDR3 contains 17 residues. CDR3 sequence (DNA): TGTGCCAGCAGTTTAGGGGGCCGGGACTTAGTGGGAGATACGCAGTATTTT. Encoded protein: CASSLGGRDLVGDTQYF.

This clonotype was recorded a few times. The CDR3 protein is CASSPQRGTGANVLTF. In DNA form, the CDR3 reads TGTGCCAGCTCACCACAGAGGGGGACTGGGGCCAACGTCCTGACTTTC. The V gene is TRBV18, the J gene TRBJ2-6, with D possibly being TRBD1 (6 bases). V shed 1 base and J shed 2 bases, with 9 bases lying between them. In germline, CDR1 is KGHSH, CDR2 LQKENI. This CDR3 region has 16 residues.

This clonotype was seen ten or more times. This chain links TRBV29-1 with TRBJ2-2; D gene ambiguous. The CDR3 totals 14 residues. Germline assignment: CDR1 SQVTM and CDR2 ANQGSEA. Trimming took 4 bases from V and 0 from J, leaving 9 bases between them. The CDR3 bases are TGCAGCGTTGGGGGATGGCCGAACACCGGGGAGCTGTTTTTT. This sequence encodes CSVGGWPNTGELFF.

This chain uses TRBV29-1 with TRBJ2-5; D unclear. Trimming pared 4 bases from V and 5 bases from J, leaving 8 bases between. Germline CDR1 is SQVTM and CDR2 is ANQGSEA. The CDR3 totals 11 residues. CDR3 loop: CSVGRWETQYF. The CDR3 DNA sequence: TGCAGCGTTGGGCGGTGGGAGACCCAGTACTTC.

There are many counts of this clonotype. V gene TRBV27 combines with J gene TRBJ2-7, with a possible D match to TRBD2 (6 bases). The V and J ends lost 5 bases and 3 bases respectively, with 11 bases between them. The CDR3 is 13 residues long. Germline values: CDR1 MNHEY, CDR2 SMNVEV (reference sequence). CDR3 in DNA: TGTGCCAGCAGTCCAACAGCGGGCTACGAGCAGTACTTC. As protein: CASSPTAGYEQYF.

Regarding this clonotype: Germline is not matched at one junction end, which may reflect a read error. The chain uses TRBV11-3 and TRBJ2-3, with D perhaps matching TRBD2 (6 bases). The CDR3 has 11 residues. Looked up from germline, CDR1 is SGHNT and CDR2 is YENEEA. CDR3 sequence: CASSSGLSPIF. CDR3 sequence (DNA): TGTGCCAGCAGCTCGGGACTCTCTCCAATTTTT. Complete variable domain (other parts from reference TRBV11-3 and TRBJ2-3): EAGVVQSPRYKIIEKKQPVAFWCNPISGHNTLYWYLQNLGQGPELLIRYENEEAVDDSQLPKDRFSAERLKGVDSTLKIQPAELGDSAVYLCASSSGLSPIFGPGTRLTVL.

The chain carries TRBV10-3 and TRBJ2-1; D perhaps matches TRBD2 (5 bases). The CDR3 extends over 14 amino acids. Germline CDR1 is ENHRY and CDR2 is SYGVKD. V lost 3 bases to trimming and J lost 7 bases, with 13 bases between them. The CDR3 spells CAISDRGFGNEQFF. The CDR3 bases are TGTGCCATCAGTGATCGGGGTTTTGGGAATGAGCAGTTCTTC.

The chain combines TRBV20-1 with TRBJ2-1, with 12 bases fitting TRBD2. J gave up 8 bases and V 2 bases, and 7 bases lay outside the gene matches. Looked up from germline, CDR1 is DFQATT and CDR2 is SNEGSKA (reference sequence). The CDR3 loop spans 15 amino acids. The CDR3 spells CSARTLAGGFHEQFF. CDR3 DNA: TGCAGTGCTAGAACACTAGCGGGAGGTTTCCATGAGCAGTTCTTC.

The chain is built from TRBV9 and TRBJ1-1; D possibly corresponds to TRBD1 (5 bases). The CDR3 is made up of 14 amino acids. Germline V gene data show CDR1 as SGDLS and CDR2 as YYNGEE. Trimming shortened V by 3 bases and J by 5 bases, and 14 bases separated the two germline ends. CDR3 nucleotide sequence: TGTGCCAGCAGCGCTCCCAGGGTGGGGACTGAAGCTTTCTTT. It codes for CASSAPRVGTEAFF.

Points on this clonotype: A read error is possible here, since a much larger clone lies one base away. This sequence joins TRBV28 and TRBJ2-7; tentatively, D is TRBD1 (6 bases). The CDR3 runs to 12 residues. CDR1 is MDHEN, CDR2 SYDVKM, per germline. With 5 bases removed from V and 3 bases from J, the gap between germline ends came to 8 bases. The CDR3 sequence is CASSTGFYEQYF. CDR3 in DNA: TGTGCCAGCAGTACAGGGTTCTACGAGCAGTACTTC. Filled out from reference TRBV28 and TRBJ2-7, the complete variable domain reads DVKVTQSSRYLVKRTGEKVFLECVQDMDHENMFWYRQDPGLGLRLIYFSYDVKMKEKGDIPEGYSVSREKKERFSLILESASTNQTSMYLCASSTGFYEQYFGPGTRLTVT.

This clonotype was seen at least ten times. V gene TRBV20-1 combines with J gene TRBJ2-3, with TRBD2 matching 10 bases. Germline V lookup: CDR1 DFQATT, CDR2 SNEGSKA (reference sequence). V shed 4 bases, J shed 2 bases, and the junction held 9 bases outside the gene matches. The CDR3 has 16 amino acids. The CDR3 is CSAKNLAGAFTDTQYF. The DNA of the CDR3 is TGCAGTGCTAAAAACCTAGCGGGAGCGTTCACAGATACGCAGTATTTT.

This clonotype occurred many times. The chain carries TRBV6-1 and TRBJ2-1; 9 bases line up with TRBD1. Germline V CDR1 and CDR2: MNHNS, SASEGT. J was trimmed by 7 bases and V by 10 bases; bases with no gene match: 14. The CDR3 sequence is 15 residues long. Here the CDR3 reads CATSIPGQGWNEQFF. The DNA for the CDR3 is TGTGCCACCTCTATTCCGGGACAGGGATGGAATGAGCAGTTCTTC.

This clonotype was counted many times. This rearrangement joins TRBV7-9 to TRBJ2-1; D uncertain. V shed 9 bases and J shed 7 bases, with 19 bases lying between them. The CDR3 contains 14 residues. Germline V CDR1 and CDR2: SEHNR, FQNEAQ (reference sequence). The CDR3 DNA reads as TGTGCCAGTGCCTTGGGCGTTGGATGGAATGAGCAGTTCTTC. This gives the protein CASALGVGWNEQFF.

The chain combines TRBV20-1 with TRBJ2-7; TRBD2 agrees at 10 bases. Germline V gives CDR1 DFQATT, CDR2 SNEGSKA (reference sequence). Unmatched junction bases numbered 5, after V lost 5 bases and J lost 4 bases. CDR3 length equals 13 residues. The CDR3 DNA sequence: TGCAGTGCTGAAGCGGGAGGGCGTTACGAGCAGTACTTC. Amino acid sequence: CSAEAGGRYEQYF.